The 19 T cell receptor beta chains below were found in one sample sequenced in a study of long-term antiretroviral therapy in people with HIV. This was the immunoSEQ v3.0 assay at survey level. Produced via immunoSEQ multiplex PCR; TCRdb's table is partial and in-frame only. The sample holds about 17,000 clones, roughly 72% seen once. This sample comprised unsorted PBMCs, obtained just under 2.6 years before starting antiretroviral therapy. All receptors derive from a woman aged 50 to 60 with HIV.

The chain is built from TRBV5-1 and TRBJ2-5, with TRBD2 as a possible D gene (7 bases). CDR1 SGHRS and CDR2 YFSETQ come from the germline V gene. The length of the CDR3 is 17 residues. V gave up 3 bases and J gave up 1 base, with 19 bases separating them. CDR3 region: CASSSGGRRGPQETQYF. The CDR3 region has the DNA TGCGCCAGCAGCTCTGGAGGGCGGCGGGGGCCCCAAGAGACCCAGTACTTC.

V and J are TRBV15 and TRBJ1-4; D not certain. The CDR3 is 16 amino acids. CDR1 LNHNV and CDR2 YYDKDF come from the germline V gene (reference sequence). V lost 4 bases and J 8 bases, leaving 20 bases between the germline ends. The CDR3 DNA is TGTGCCACCAGCACCTACAAGGCCGGGTCGAAAGAAAAACTGTTTTTT. It yields the protein CATSTYKAGSKEKLFF. The entire variable domain, with the rest obtained from reference TRBV15 and TRBJ1-4, is as follows: DAMVIQNPRYQVTQFGKPVTLSCSQTLNHNVMYWYQQKSSQAPKLLFHYYDKDFNNEADTPDNFQSRRPNTSFCFLDIRSPGLGDTAMYLCATSTYKAGSKEKLFFGSGTQLSVL.

This clone was observed a handful of times. The V gene is TRBV5-4, the J gene TRBJ2-7; D call uncertain. There are 12 residues in the CDR3. The V end was cut by 0 bases, the J end by 3 bases, with 4 bases between. The germline CDR1 and CDR2 sequences are SGHNT and YYREEE (reference sequence). CDR3 loop: CASSLDYYEQYF. DNA of the CDR3: TGTGCCAGCAGCTTGGACTACTACGAGCAGTACTTC.

The chain recombines TRBV11-3 with TRBJ2-3; 9 nucleotides agree with TRBD1. V was pared by 5 bases and J by 5 bases, with 8 bases of the junction left unmatched. The CDR3 contains 15 residues. Germline-derived CDR1 and CDR2 are SGHNT and YENEEA. The CDR3 sequence is CASSAKGQGGDTQYF. The DNA for the CDR3 is TGTGCCAGCAGCGCTAAGGGACAGGGAGGAGATACGCAGTATTTT.

The chain has TRBV18 and TRBJ1-2; 7 bases are shared with TRBD1. The J segment lost 2 bases and the V segment lost 3 bases, leaving 6 bases of the junction unmatched. Per germline, CDR1 KGHSH and CDR2 LQKENI. The CDR3 consists of 15 residues. This CDR3 reads CASSPAGQPNYGYTF. Here the CDR3 DNA reads TGTGCCAGCTCACCGGCGGGACAGCCCAACTATGGCTACACCTTC. The whole variable domain, filled in from reference TRBV18 and TRBJ1-2, reads NAGVMQNPRHLVRRRGQEARLRCSPMKGHSHVYWYRQLPEEGLKFMVYLQKENIIDESGMPKERFSAEFPKEGPSILRIQQVVRGDSAAYFCASSPAGQPNYGYTFGSGTRLTVV.

In this sample, this clone turned up once. The chain couples TRBV29-1 to TRBJ1-1; a weak D match, TRBD1 (5 bases). The CDR3 extends over 16 amino acids. Trimming cost V 0 bases and J 1 base, with 15 bases left between them. Germline V lookup: CDR1 SQVTM, CDR2 ANQGSEA. The CDR3 region is CSVEDLAGTRNTEAFF. DNA of the CDR3: TGCAGCGTTGAAGATCTTGCCGGGACGAGGAACACTGAAGCTTTCTTT.

In this sample, this clone turned up a few times. The V gene is TRBV7-9, the J gene TRBJ1-3, with 9 bases aligning to TRBD1. Germline CDR1 SEHNR, CDR2 FQNEAQ (reference sequence). This CDR3 has 14 amino acids. V dropped 5 bases and J dropped 4; count of bases not matched to a gene: 3. This chain's CDR3 is CASSPGTGGNTIYF. The DNA for the CDR3 is TGTGCCAGCAGCCCGGGGACAGGGGGAAACACCATATATTTT.

The chain has TRBV19 and TRBJ2-3, with D tentatively TRBD1 or TRBD2 (5 bases each). Trimming removed 2 bases from V and 0 bases from J, with 12 bases in between. The germline CDR1 and CDR2 sequences are LNHDA and SQIVND (reference sequence). CDR3 length: 16 residues. The CDR3 loop reads CASSIWGRRSTDTQYF. The DNA for the CDR3 is TGTGCCAGTAGTATATGGGGACGAAGAAGCACAGATACGCAGTATTTT.

V usage is TRBV4-1 and J usage is TRBJ1-4; a possible D gene is TRBD1 (6 bases). The CDR3 contains 15 residues. The germline V gene has CDR1 MGHRA and CDR2 YSYEKL. V lost 6 bases, J lost 6 bases, and 17 bases lay in between. The chain's CDR3 is CASSPRGWTDEKLFF. The DNA for the CDR3 is TGCGCCAGCAGTCCGAGGGGGTGGACCGATGAAAAACTGTTTTTT.

J is TRBJ2-5 and V is TRBV28; TRBD1 is a possible D gene (6 bases). Germline CDR1 MDHEN, CDR2 SYDVKM. Trimming took off 3 bases at V and 2 bases at J, with 13 bases between the two ends. This CDR3 has 15 residues. CDR3 in amino acids: CASSFPSGQQETQYF. In DNA form, the CDR3 reads TGTGCCAGCAGTTTTCCGTCCGGACAGCAAGAGACCCAGTACTTC. Full variable domain (rest looked up from reference TRBV28 and TRBJ2-5): DVKVTQSSRYLVKRTGEKVFLECVQDMDHENMFWYRQDPGLGLRLIYFSYDVKMKEKGDIPEGYSVSREKKERFSLILESASTNQTSMYLCASSFPSGQQETQYFGPGTRLLVL.

This clone was seen a single time. This chain uses TRBV5-1 with TRBJ1-5; D might be TRBD1 (6 bases). The V end was cut by 1 base, the J end by 2 bases, with 16 bases between. From germline, CDR1 is SGHRS and CDR2 YFSETQ. This CDR3 spans 17 amino acids. CDR3 in DNA: TGCGCCAGCAGCTTGATACCAGGGGAATTTGGCAATCAGCCCCAGCATTTT. As protein: CASSLIPGEFGNQPQHF.

This clone showed up just once. The J gene is TRBJ2-3, the V gene TRBV7-7; the match to TRBD2 covers 13 bases. The V segment lost 4 bases and the J segment 4 bases; nucleotides outside the gene matches: 2. The CDR3 has 15 residues. Germline CDR1 reads SSHAT; CDR2 reads FNYEAQ (reference sequence). The CDR3: CASSSGLAGADTQYF. CDR3 nucleotides: TGTGCCAGCAGCTCCGGACTAGCGGGGGCAGATACGCAGTATTTT.

The rearrangement links TRBV10-2 to TRBJ1-5, with D hard to call. Looked up from germline, CDR1 is WSHSY and CDR2 is SAAADI. CDR3 size: 13 residues. Trimming pared 4 bases from V and 7 bases from J, leaving 11 bases between. DNA of the CDR3: TGCGCCAGCAGTGGGCGGGAAGTCCAGCCCCAGCATTTT. The encoded protein is CASSGREVQPQHF.

V usage is TRBV7-2 and J usage is TRBJ1-2; 7 positions match TRBD1. The V gene's germline CDR1 is SGHTA and CDR2 FQGNSA. J was trimmed by 4 bases and V by 3 bases; bases with no gene match: 2. This CDR3 is 13 amino acids long. CDR3 bases: TGTGCCAGCAGCTTCGCAGGGGGCTATGGCTACACCTTC. This sequence encodes CASSFAGGYGYTF.

The chain carries TRBV6-6 and TRBJ2-5; TRBD1 might be the D (7 bases). The CDR3 has 13 residues. Germline V gives CDR1 MNHNY, CDR2 SVGAGI (reference sequence). V was clipped by 5 bases and J by 5 bases, with 12 bases between them. The CDR3 bases are TGTGCCAGCAGTGGAGGGGGCCTGGAGACCCAGTACTTC. This codes for CASSGGGLETQYF.

V and J are TRBV4-1 and TRBJ1-2; TRBD1 is a possible D gene (5 bases). Looked up from germline, CDR1 is MGHRA and CDR2 is YSYEKL. The CDR3 sequence is 14 residues long. Trimming removed 1 base from V and 4 bases from J, with 10 bases in between. CDR3 DNA sequence: TGCGCCAGCAGCCAAGCTCAGGGTTTCTATGGCTACACCTTC. Its protein is CASSQAQGFYGYTF.

This sequence joins TRBV7-9 and TRBJ1-5; possible D gene TRBD1, 6 bases. V was clipped by 3 bases and J by 7 bases, with 19 bases between them. CDR3 length equals 16 residues. The germline gives CDR1 SEHNR, CDR2 FQNEAQ (reference sequence). The CDR3 DNA reads TGTGCCAGCAGCTTGGGGTCCGGGGGGGCGGAACAGCCCCAGCATTTT. Protein sequence: CASSLGSGGAEQPQHF.

The rearrangement uses TRBV4-1 and TRBJ2-5; TRBD1 matches 7 bases. The ends lost 1 base at V and 6 bases at J; junction bases unmatched: 11. CDR1 is MGHRA and CDR2 is YSYEKL in the germline V gene. The CDR3 extends over 16 amino acids. CDR3 DNA: TGCGCCAGCAGCCAAGGAGCGCAAACAGGGGTGCAGACCCAGTACTTC. Translation gives CASSQGAQTGVQTQYF.

The gene calls are TRBV6-1 and TRBJ1-5; D might be TRBD1 (5 bases). The CDR3 is 16 amino acids. Deletions cut 1 base from V and 2 bases from J, with 12 bases between. Germline CDR1 MNHNS, CDR2 SASEGT. CDR3 DNA: TGTGCCAGCAGTGAAGGAGGGGTTGGGCGCAATCAGCCCCAGCATTTT. Translated, it gives CASSEGGVGRNQPQHF.